This note documents a single TCR beta chain sequence. Its antigen is currently unknown. The authors ran the immunoSEQ assay, v3.0, at survey level. Sequencing had a target that covered about 35,000-50,000 T-cell genomes per sample. Data came from immunoSEQ multiplex PCR; TCRdb stores just in-frame clones and leaves some out. The sample has under 45,000 clones; 83% are singletons. This specimen belongs to a study of long-term antiretroviral therapy in people with HIV. Study-wide points: Although diversity increased after ART, it remained lower than in transplant donor controls. Clones that had undergone expansion before ART dominated the repertoire at all time points.

This CDR3 is 15 amino acids long. V lost 5 bases, J lost 2 bases, and 15 bases lay in between. Germline V gene sequence: CDR1 MDHEN, CDR2 SYDVKM. The chain carries TRBV28 and TRBJ1-1; possible D gene TRBD1, 5 bases. The clonotype originates from a man between 18 and 35 years old with HIV. The sample consisted of unsorted PBMCs, taken 1 year after starting antiretroviral therapy. The CDR3 reads CASSTGGAGNTEAFF. The CDR3, as DNA: TGTGCCAGCAGTACAGGAGGTGCAGGCAACACTGAAGCTTTCTTT.